This T cell receptor (beta chain) was recorded in a study of blood T cell repertoires in COVID-19. This clone occurred once. Only in-frame clones appear in the TCRdb table, and some are missing; sequencing was by immunoSEQ multiplex PCR. The sample includes more than 25,000 clones, approximately 87% of them seen just once. The V gene end was trimmed by 2 bases and the J gene end by 2 bases; junction bases not matched to a gene: 7. The germline CDR1 and CDR2 sequences are LGHNA and YNFKEQ. The CDR3 contains 17 residues. Material: peripheral blood. The TCR sequence derives from a human donor with active COVID-19. The donor label of this sample is uncertain. The rearrangement joins TRBV4-2 to TRBJ2-5; the match to TRBD2 covers 11 bases. CDR3 sequence: CASSQSPGTSGQETQYF. In nucleotides, the CDR3 is TGTGCCAGCAGCCAATCCCCCGGGACTAGCGGACAAGAGACCCAGTACTTC.